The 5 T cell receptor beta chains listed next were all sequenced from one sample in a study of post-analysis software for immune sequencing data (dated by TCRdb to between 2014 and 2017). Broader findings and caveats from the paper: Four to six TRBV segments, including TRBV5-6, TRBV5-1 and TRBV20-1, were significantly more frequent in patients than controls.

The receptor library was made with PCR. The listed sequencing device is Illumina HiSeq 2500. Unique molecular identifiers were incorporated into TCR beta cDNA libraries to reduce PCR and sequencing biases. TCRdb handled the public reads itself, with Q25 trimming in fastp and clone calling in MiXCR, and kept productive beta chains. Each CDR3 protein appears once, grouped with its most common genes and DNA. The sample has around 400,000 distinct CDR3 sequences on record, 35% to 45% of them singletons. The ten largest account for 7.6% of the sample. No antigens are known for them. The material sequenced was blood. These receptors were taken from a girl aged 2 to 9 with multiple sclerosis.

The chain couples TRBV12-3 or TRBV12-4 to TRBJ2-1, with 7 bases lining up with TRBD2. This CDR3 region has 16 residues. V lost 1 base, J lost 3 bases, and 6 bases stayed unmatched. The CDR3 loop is CASSLGGRAYYNEQFF. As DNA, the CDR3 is TGTGCCAGCAGTTTAGGTGGGAGGGCCTACTACAATGAGCAGTTCTTC.

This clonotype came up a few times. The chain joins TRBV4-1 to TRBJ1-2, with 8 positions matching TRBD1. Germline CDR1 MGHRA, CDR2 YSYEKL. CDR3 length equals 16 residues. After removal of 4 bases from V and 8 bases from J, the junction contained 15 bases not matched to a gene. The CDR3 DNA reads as TGCGCCAGCAGCCCGGAGAACAGGGGGGGGATGGAGGGCTACACCTTC. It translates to CASSPENRGGMEGYTF.

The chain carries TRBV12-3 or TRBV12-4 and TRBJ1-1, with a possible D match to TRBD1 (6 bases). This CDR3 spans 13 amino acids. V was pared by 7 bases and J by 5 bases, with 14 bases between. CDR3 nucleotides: TGTGCCAGCACCTTGGGGGGCATAACTGAAGCTTTCTTT. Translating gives CASTLGGITEAFF.

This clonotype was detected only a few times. CDR3 nucleotides: TGTGCCAGCAGCTTATCGTTCCCAGGGCAGGAGCAGTTCTTC. As protein: CASSLSFPGQEQFF. The chain employs TRBV7-6 and TRBJ2-1, with D possibly matching TRBD1 (5 bases). The CDR3 length is 14 residues. Trimming took off 2 bases at V and 10 bases at J, with 15 bases between the two ends. Germline V gives CDR1 SGHVS, CDR2 FNYEAQ.

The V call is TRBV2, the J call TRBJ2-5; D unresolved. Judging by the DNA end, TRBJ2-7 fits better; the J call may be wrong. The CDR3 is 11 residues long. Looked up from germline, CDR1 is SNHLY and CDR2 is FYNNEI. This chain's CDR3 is CASTDFAEQYF. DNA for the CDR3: TGTGCCAGTACAGACTTCGCCGAGCAGTACTTC.